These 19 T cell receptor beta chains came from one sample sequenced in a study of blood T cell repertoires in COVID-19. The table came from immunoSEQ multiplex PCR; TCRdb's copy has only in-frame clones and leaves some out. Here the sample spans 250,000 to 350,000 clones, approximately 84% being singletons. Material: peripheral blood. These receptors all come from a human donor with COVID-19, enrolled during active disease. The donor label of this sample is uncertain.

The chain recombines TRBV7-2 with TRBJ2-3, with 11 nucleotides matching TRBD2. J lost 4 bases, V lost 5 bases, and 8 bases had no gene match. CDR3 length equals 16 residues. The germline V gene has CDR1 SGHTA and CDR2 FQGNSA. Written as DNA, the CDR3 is TGTGCCAGCAGCCGGGTCTTACTAGCGGGAGCAGATACGCAGTATTTT. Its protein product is CASSRVLLAGADTQYF.

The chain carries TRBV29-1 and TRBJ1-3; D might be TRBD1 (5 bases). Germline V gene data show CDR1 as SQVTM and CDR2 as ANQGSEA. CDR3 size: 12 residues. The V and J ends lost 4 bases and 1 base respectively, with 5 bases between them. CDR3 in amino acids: CSVGQSGNTIYF. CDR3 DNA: TGCAGCGTTGGACAGTCTGGAAACACCATATATTTT. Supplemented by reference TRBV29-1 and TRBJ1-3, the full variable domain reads SAVISQKPSRDICQRGTSLTIQCQVDSQVTMMFWYRQQPGQSLTLIATANQGSEATYESGFVIDKFPISRPNLTFSTLTVSNMSPEDSSIYLCSVGQSGNTIYFGEGSWLTVV.

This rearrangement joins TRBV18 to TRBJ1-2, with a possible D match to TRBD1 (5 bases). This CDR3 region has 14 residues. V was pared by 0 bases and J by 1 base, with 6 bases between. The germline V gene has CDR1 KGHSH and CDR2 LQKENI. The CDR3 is CASSPPTDNYGYTF. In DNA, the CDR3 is TGTGCCAGCTCACCACCGACAGATAACTATGGCTACACCTTC.

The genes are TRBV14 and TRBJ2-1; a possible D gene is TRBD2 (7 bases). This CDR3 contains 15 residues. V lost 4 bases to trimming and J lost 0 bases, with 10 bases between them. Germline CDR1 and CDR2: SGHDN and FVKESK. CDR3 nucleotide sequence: TGTGCCAGCAGCCCAGCGGGACACTCCTACAATGAGCAGTTCTTC. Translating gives CASSPAGHSYNEQFF.

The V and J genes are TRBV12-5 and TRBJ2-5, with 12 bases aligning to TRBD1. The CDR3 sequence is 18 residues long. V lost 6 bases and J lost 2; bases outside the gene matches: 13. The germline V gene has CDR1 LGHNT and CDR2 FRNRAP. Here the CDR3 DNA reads TGTGCTAGTGGGAAAGGGACAGGGGGCTATCCCCCACAAGAGACCCAGTACTTC. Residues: CASGKGTGGYPPQETQYF.

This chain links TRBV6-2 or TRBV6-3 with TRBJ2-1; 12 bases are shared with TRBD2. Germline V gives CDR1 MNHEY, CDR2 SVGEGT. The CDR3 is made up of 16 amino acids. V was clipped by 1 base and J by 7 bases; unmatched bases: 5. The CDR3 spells CASSYFLAGGGNEQFF. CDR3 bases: TGTGCCAGCAGTTACTTCCTAGCGGGAGGGGGGAATGAGCAGTTCTTC.

The CDR3 DNA follows: TGTGCCAGCTCACCACCTGGGTCGAGGGAGTACGAGCAGTACTTC. Its translation is CASSPPGSREYEQYF. This sequence joins TRBV18 and TRBJ2-7; D may be TRBD2 (5 bases). Between the trimmed V and J ends, which lost 0 bases and 4 bases, there was a span of 13 bases. CDR3 length equals 15 residues. Germline CDR1 KGHSH, CDR2 LQKENI.

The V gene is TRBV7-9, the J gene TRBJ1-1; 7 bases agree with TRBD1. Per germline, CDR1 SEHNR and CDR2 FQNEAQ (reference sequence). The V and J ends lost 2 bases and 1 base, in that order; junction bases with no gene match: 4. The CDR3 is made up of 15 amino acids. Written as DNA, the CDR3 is TGTGCCAGCAGCTTATCGACAGGGTGGAACACTGAAGCTTTCTTT. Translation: CASSLSTGWNTEAFF.

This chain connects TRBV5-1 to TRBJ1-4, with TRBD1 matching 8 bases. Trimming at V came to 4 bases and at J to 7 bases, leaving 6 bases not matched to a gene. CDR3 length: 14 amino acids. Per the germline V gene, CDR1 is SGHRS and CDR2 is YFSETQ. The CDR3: CASSTSDRGEKLFF. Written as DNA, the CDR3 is TGCGCCAGCAGCACCTCCGACAGGGGTGAAAAACTGTTTTTT.

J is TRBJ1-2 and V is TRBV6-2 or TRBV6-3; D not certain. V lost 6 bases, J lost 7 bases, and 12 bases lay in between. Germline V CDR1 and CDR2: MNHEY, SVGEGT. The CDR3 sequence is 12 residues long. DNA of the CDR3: TGTGCCAGCAGCCTAGACGGGTTTGGCTACACCTTC. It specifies CASSLDGFGYTF.

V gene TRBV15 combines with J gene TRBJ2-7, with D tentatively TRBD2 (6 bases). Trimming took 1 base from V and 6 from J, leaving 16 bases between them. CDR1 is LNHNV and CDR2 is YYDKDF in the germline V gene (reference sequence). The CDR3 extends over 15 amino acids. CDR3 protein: CATSRVQGGLGEQYF. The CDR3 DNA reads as TGTGCCACCAGCAGAGTTCAGGGAGGCCTTGGCGAGCAGTACTTC.

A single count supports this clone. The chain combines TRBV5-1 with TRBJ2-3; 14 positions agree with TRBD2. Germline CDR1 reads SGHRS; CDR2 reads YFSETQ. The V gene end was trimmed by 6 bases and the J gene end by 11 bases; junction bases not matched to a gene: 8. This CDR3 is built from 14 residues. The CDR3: CASTMGLAGVEQYF. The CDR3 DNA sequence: TGCGCCAGCACCATGGGACTAGCGGGAGTAGAGCAGTATTTT.

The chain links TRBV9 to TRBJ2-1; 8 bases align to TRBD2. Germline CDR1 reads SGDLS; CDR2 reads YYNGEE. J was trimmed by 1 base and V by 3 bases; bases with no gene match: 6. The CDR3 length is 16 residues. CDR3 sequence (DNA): TGTGCCAGCAGCGCGGGAGGGACTAGGTCCTACAATGAGCAGTTCTTC. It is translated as CASSAGGTRSYNEQFF.

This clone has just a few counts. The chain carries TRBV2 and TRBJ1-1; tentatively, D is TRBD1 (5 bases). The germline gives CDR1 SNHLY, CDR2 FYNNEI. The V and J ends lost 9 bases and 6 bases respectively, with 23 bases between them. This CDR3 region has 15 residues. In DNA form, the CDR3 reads TGTGCCAGTACTGACGGGGGGAGGCTGAGGGCTGAAGCTTTCTTT. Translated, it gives CASTDGGRLRAEAFF.

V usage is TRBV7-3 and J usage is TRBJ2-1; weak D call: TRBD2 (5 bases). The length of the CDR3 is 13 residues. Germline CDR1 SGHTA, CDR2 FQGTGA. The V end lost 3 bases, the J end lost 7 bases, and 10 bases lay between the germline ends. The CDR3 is CASSFSAGNEQFF. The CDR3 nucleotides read TGTGCCAGCAGCTTTTCTGCGGGTAATGAGCAGTTCTTC.

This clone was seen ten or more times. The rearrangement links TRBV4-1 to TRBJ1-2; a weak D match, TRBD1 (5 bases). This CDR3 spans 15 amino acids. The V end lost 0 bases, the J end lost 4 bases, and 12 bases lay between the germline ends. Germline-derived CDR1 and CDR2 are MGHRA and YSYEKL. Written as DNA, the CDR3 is TGCGCCAGCAGCCAAGATCGGCAGGGCGCCTATGGCTACACCTTC. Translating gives CASSQDRQGAYGYTF.

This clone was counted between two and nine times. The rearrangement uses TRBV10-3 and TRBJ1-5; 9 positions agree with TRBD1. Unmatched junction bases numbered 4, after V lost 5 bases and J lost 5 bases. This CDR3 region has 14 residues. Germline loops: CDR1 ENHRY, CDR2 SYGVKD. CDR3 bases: TGTGCCATCAGTCAGGACAGGGGTGATCAGCCCCAGCATTTT. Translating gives CAISQDRGDQPQHF.

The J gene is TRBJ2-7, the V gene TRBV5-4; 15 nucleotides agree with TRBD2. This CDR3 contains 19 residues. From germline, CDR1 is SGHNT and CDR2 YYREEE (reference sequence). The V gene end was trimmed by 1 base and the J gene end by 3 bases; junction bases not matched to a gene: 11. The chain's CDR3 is CASSLRGLAGGKAFYEQYF. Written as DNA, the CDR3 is TGTGCCAGCAGCTTGCGGGGACTAGCGGGAGGCAAGGCATTCTACGAGCAGTACTTC.

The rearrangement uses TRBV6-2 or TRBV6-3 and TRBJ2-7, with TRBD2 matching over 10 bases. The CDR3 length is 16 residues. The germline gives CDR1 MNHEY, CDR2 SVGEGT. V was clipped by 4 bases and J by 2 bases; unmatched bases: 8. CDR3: CASSSPILAGPYEQYF. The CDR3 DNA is TGTGCCAGCAGTTCACCTATACTAGCGGGACCCTACGAGCAGTACTTC.